Given below is one TCR beta chain in context. The data derive from a study of blood T cell repertoires in COVID-19. Background on the study: COVID-19 samples collected from the United States, Italy and Spain covered acute and convalescent phases. From T cells, B-cell-depleted T cells, or PBMCs came the material, which was cDNA or gDNA.

Per the original methods: Amplifying reference gene primers gave estimates of nucleated cell counts. Repertoires were generated with immunoSEQ multiplex PCR, while TCRdb's copy carries only in-frame clones and drops some. V, J and clone size are taken as reported in that table, and D and trimming were inferred from the DNA itself. The sample lists about 190,000 clones; around 89% were seen once. The CDR3 length is 13 residues. Trimming stripped 6 bases from V and 8 bases from J, with 14 bases between. CDR1 and CDR2 from the germline V gene are MDHEN and SYDVKM. The specimen was peripheral blood. V is TRBV28 and J is TRBJ2-1; weak D call: TRBD2 (5 bases). The sequence came from a woman in her thirties with acute or convalescent COVID-19. CDR3 region: CASSRLSGDEQFF. The DNA for the CDR3 is TGTGCCAGCAGCCGATTATCCGGGGATGAGCAGTTCTTC. Full variable domain (outside the CDR3, taken from reference TRBV28 and TRBJ2-1): DVKVTQSSRYLVKRTGEKVFLECVQDMDHENMFWYRQDPGLGLRLIYFSYDVKMKEKGDIPEGYSVSREKKERFSLILESASTNQTSMYLCASSRLSGDEQFFGPGTRLTVL.